These 29 T cell receptor beta chains were all obtained from the same sample, sequenced in a study of blood T cells in healthy people across ages (dated by TCRdb to about 2015). Receptor amplification or capture employed 5' RACE. The sequencing machine was an Illumina HiSeq 2500. The second PCR ran for about 6 to 12 cycles and used a J-beta primer mix along with a sample-barcoded 5' primer. The raw public reads went through TCRdb reprocessing: fastp at Q25, MiXCR clone calling, in-frame beta chains kept. Under each unique CDR3 protein, matching rows form one entry showing the most common genes and DNA. In this sample the table shows around 580,000 distinct CDR3 sequences, roughly 43% of which occur a single time. The ten biggest clones cover under 30% of the sample. Input material: blood. These receptors were taken from a man aged 80 or over in good health.

The CDR3 bases are TGCGCCAGCAGCTTGGAAGGGGTCCGTTCGGAGACCCAGTACTTC. This codes for CASSLEGVRSETQYF. V is TRBV5-1 and J is TRBJ2-5, with a weak D call TRBD1 (5 bases). V gave up 0 bases and J gave up 5 bases, with 14 bases separating them. Germline values: CDR1 SGHRS, CDR2 YFSETQ. CDR3 size: 15 residues. The full variable domain, with the rest looked up from reference TRBV5-1 and TRBJ2-5, is KAGVTQTPRYLIKTRGQQVTLSCSPISGHRSVSWYQQTPGQGLQFLFEYFSETQRNKGNFPGRFSGRQFSNSRSEMNVSTLELGDSALYLCASSLEGVRSETQYFGPGTRLLVL.

The genes are TRBV7-2 and TRBJ2-7; TRBD2 aligns across 7 bases. CDR3 length: 14 residues. CDR1 SGHTA and CDR2 FQGNSA come from the germline V gene. V lost 5 bases, J lost 4 bases, and 8 bases stayed unmatched. The DNA for the CDR3 is TGTGCCAGCAGCCCCACTAGCGCGACTTACGAGCAGTACTTC. It codes for CASSPTSATYEQYF. Together with reference TRBV7-2 and TRBJ2-7, the CDR3 gives the full variable domain: GAGVSQSPSNKVTEKGKDVELRCDPISGHTALYWYRQSLGQGLEFLIYFQGNSAPDKSGLPSDRFSAERTGGSVSTLTIQRTQQEDSAVYLCASSPTSATYEQYFGPGTRLTVT.

This chain connects TRBV5-1 to TRBJ1-6, with D unclear. From germline, CDR1 is SGHRS and CDR2 YFSETQ. V gave up 0 bases and J gave up 4 bases, with 8 bases separating them. The CDR3 is 15 residues long. The CDR3 loop is CASSLEAQYNSPLHF. The DNA of the CDR3 is TGCGCCAGCAGCTTGGAGGCACAATATAATTCACCCCTCCACTTT.

The CDR3 is CSAREASGPYNEQFF. CDR3 nucleotide sequence: TGCAGTGCTAGAGAGGCTAGCGGTCCCTACAATGAGCAGTTCTTC. The chain carries TRBV20-1 and TRBJ2-1, with 7 bases that match TRBD2. The CDR3 runs 15 residues. The V segment lost 0 bases and the J segment 2 bases; nucleotides outside the gene matches: 4. Germline V gives CDR1 DFQATT, CDR2 SNEGSKA (reference sequence).

This chain connects TRBV3-1 to TRBJ2-2; the D call may be TRBD1 or TRBD2 (5 bases each). The CDR3 loop spans 14 amino acids. CDR1 is LGHDT, CDR2 YNNKEL, per germline (reference sequence). V shed 6 bases and J shed 4 bases, with 12 bases lying between them. The chain's CDR3 is CASSQGGGTGELFF. The CDR3 nucleotides are TGTGCCAGCAGTCAGGGTGGGGGCACCGGGGAGCTGTTTTTT.

This clonotype showed up just a few times. The chain joins TRBV7-2 to TRBJ1-2; the D is unclear. Germline CDR1 reads SGHTA; CDR2 reads FQGNSA. V gave up 3 bases and J gave up 4 bases, with 15 bases separating them. CDR3 length equals 15 residues. In DNA, the CDR3 is TGTGCCAGCAGCTTCGGCCCCACCTTTGCCTATGGCTACACCTTC. This translates into CASSFGPTFAYGYTF.

The chain uses TRBV6-6 and TRBJ1-1; 7 bases agree with TRBD1. From germline, CDR1 is MNHNY and CDR2 SVGAGI (reference sequence). V was clipped by 10 bases and J by 1 base; unmatched bases: 9. The length of the CDR3 is 14 residues. The CDR3 region has the DNA TGTGCCACCAGGGGGGGGGAGCCGAACACTGAAGCTTTCTTT. Its protein product is CATRGGEPNTEAFF.

The chain is built from TRBV28 and TRBJ1-4, with no clear D. In germline, CDR1 is MDHEN, CDR2 SYDVKM. The CDR3 length is 15 residues. The V and J ends lost 7 bases and 0 bases respectively, with 12 bases between them. DNA of the CDR3: TGTGCCAGCACTCCCACGCACACAACTAATGAAAAACTGTTTTTT. Translating it yields CASTPTHTTNEKLFF.

This chain links TRBV7-2 with TRBJ1-2, with no clear D. The CDR3 extends over 16 amino acids. Trimming cost V 6 bases and J 4 bases, with 21 bases left between them. In germline, CDR1 is SGHTA, CDR2 FQGNSA. The CDR3 here is CASRSPVAVGGYGYTF. CDR3 in DNA: TGTGCCAGCAGATCCCCTGTAGCGGTCGGTGGCTATGGCTACACCTTC.

V usage is TRBV7-9 and J usage is TRBJ1-2; no definite D call. V was clipped by 6 bases and J by 8 bases, with 10 bases between them. Germline V CDR1 and CDR2: SEHNR, FQNEAQ (reference sequence). The CDR3 is 11 amino acids. CDR3 protein: CASSFTEGYTF. The CDR3 DNA reads TGTGCCAGCAGTTTCACAGAGGGCTACACCTTC.

Remarks on this clonotype: Sequence at one end of the junction differs from germline and may be a read error. This rearrangement joins TRBV20-1 to TRBJ2-3; D gene ambiguous. The CDR3 is 12 residues long. CDR1 is DFQATT and CDR2 is SNEGSKA in the germline V gene (reference sequence). The CDR3 bases are TGCAGGGCTAGAGATCAGGCAGATACGCAGTATTTT. It encodes CRARDQADTQYF.

A single count supports this clonotype. This chain connects TRBV20-1 to TRBJ2-5; TRBD1 aligns across 9 bases. Judging by the DNA end, TRBJ2-7 fits better; the J call may be wrong. The CDR3 contains 13 residues. The germline V gene has CDR1 DFQATT and CDR2 SNEGSKA (reference sequence). DNA of the CDR3: TGCAGTGCTACCCGGGACAGGGCCGGCGAGCAGTACTTC. It translates to CSATRDRAGEQYF.

There are a few counts of this clonotype. The chain links TRBV5-1 to TRBJ1-1; weak D call: TRBD1 (5 bases). The germline V gene encodes CDR1 SGHRS and CDR2 YFSETQ. The CDR3 covers 14 residues. V was clipped by 0 bases and J by 10 bases, with 16 bases between them. The CDR3 nucleotides read TGCGCCAGCAGCTTGGTTGGACAACCACAAGGAGCTTTCTTT. It yields the protein CASSLVGQPQGAFF.

J is TRBJ1-2 and V is TRBV6-2 or TRBV6-3, with D perhaps matching TRBD1 (6 bases). The CDR3 covers 14 residues. Germline V gives CDR1 MNHEY, CDR2 SVGEGT. The V and J ends lost 5 bases and 2 bases respectively, with 12 bases between them. Written as DNA, the CDR3 is TGTGCCAGCAGTCGGACAGACCTAAACTATGGCTACACCTTC. Translating gives CASSRTDLNYGYTF.

CDR3: CSARETPEGTQYF. In DNA form, the CDR3 reads TGCAGTGCTAGAGAGACTCCAGAGGGTACGCAGTATTTT. The rearrangement joins TRBV20-1 to TRBJ2-3; D is possibly TRBD2 (5 bases). CDR1 DFQATT and CDR2 SNEGSKA come from the germline V gene (reference sequence). Deletions cut 0 bases from V and 8 bases from J, with 12 bases between. This CDR3 comprises 13 residues.

The chain recombines TRBV7-3 with TRBJ2-7; 8 bases map to TRBD1. The CDR3 sequence is 16 residues long. Trimming removed 2 bases from V and 0 bases from J; junction bases left unmatched: 6. The germline V gene has CDR1 SGHTA and CDR2 FQGTGA. In DNA, the CDR3 is TGTGCCAGCAGCTTAGTTCGAGACAGGGGCTCCTACGAGCAGTACTTC. This codes for CASSLVRDRGSYEQYF.

V gene TRBV7-3 combines with J gene TRBJ2-1; unclear D gene. V was cut by 0 bases and J by 8 bases, with 14 bases left in between. The CDR3 is 15 amino acids. The germline V gene has CDR1 SGHTA and CDR2 FQGTGA. Here the CDR3 DNA reads TGTGCCAGCAGCTTAACCGCTTTGGTCAATGATGAGCAGTTCTTC. Its translation: CASSLTALVNDEQFF.

In this sample, this clonotype turned up a few times. This rearrangement joins TRBV20-1 to TRBJ2-5; 9 bases agree with TRBD1. CDR3 size: 13 residues. Germline V gives CDR1 DFQATT, CDR2 SNEGSKA (reference sequence). V dropped 3 bases and J dropped 3; count of bases not matched to a gene: 2. The CDR3 loop is CSARGQGEETQYF. The CDR3 DNA reads TGCAGTGCTAGGGGACAGGGCGAAGAGACCCAGTACTTC.

The CDR3 protein is CASSLTSGRVNTQYF. DNA of the CDR3: TGTGCCAGCAGCCTGACTAGCGGGCGTGTAAATACGCAGTATTTT. The rearrangement uses TRBV12-3 or TRBV12-4 and TRBJ2-3; 10 bases are a match to TRBD2. The CDR3 totals 15 residues. V lost 6 bases, J lost 7 bases, and 10 bases stayed unmatched.

This chain joins TRBV7-2 and TRBJ2-3, with 13 bases fitting TRBD2. Germline V lookup: CDR1 SGHTA, CDR2 FQGNSA. This CDR3 is 18 amino acids long. Trimming at V came to 5 bases and at J to 4 bases, leaving 12 bases not matched to a gene. The CDR3 protein is CASSPRRRLAGGSDTQYF. Here the CDR3 DNA reads TGTGCCAGCAGCCCGAGGAGAAGACTAGCGGGGGGATCAGATACGCAGTATTTT. Variable domain in full (rest from reference TRBV7-2 and TRBJ2-3): GAGVSQSPSNKVTEKGKDVELRCDPISGHTALYWYRQSLGQGLEFLIYFQGNSAPDKSGLPSDRFSAERTGGSVSTLTIQRTQQEDSAVYLCASSPRRRLAGGSDTQYFGPGTRLTVL.

This clonotype was seen a handful of times. V usage is TRBV6-6 and J usage is TRBJ1-6; 10 nucleotides match TRBD1. This CDR3 is 15 amino acids long. Germline lookup yields CDR1 MNHNY and CDR2 SVGAGI (reference sequence). The V segment lost 6 bases and the J segment 2 bases; nucleotides outside the gene matches: 1. The CDR3 coding sequence is TGTGCCAGCAGGGGACAGGGGACCTATAATTCACCCCTCCACTTT. It encodes CASRGQGTYNSPLHF.

The V call is TRBV18, the J call TRBJ1-6; 10 bases match TRBD1. Trimming took 3 bases from V and 10 from J; bases not matched to a gene: 3. The CDR3 is 14 amino acids. CDR1 is KGHSH and CDR2 is LQKENI in the germline V gene. The chain's CDR3 is CASSPDRGQSPLHF. The CDR3 DNA reads TGTGCCAGCTCACCCGACAGGGGGCAATCACCCCTCCACTTT.

This clonotype has only a few counts. The germline gene is not matched at one end of the junction; a read error may be the cause. CDR3 region: CASTLPSTYEQYF. The CDR3 DNA reads TGTGCCAGCACCTTACCATCAACCTACGAGCAGTACTTC. The genes are TRBV7-2 and TRBJ2-7; no clear D. Germline CDR1 and CDR2: SGHTA and FQGNSA. The CDR3 consists of 13 residues.

This clonotype was observed a handful of times. The rearrangement links TRBV4-1 to TRBJ1-2, with unresolved D. V shed 0 bases and J shed 9 bases, with 14 bases lying between them. The CDR3 length is 14 residues. The germline CDR1 and CDR2 sequences are MGHRA and YSYEKL. The CDR3 sequence: CASSQDRQAESYTF. CDR3 sequence (DNA): TGCGCCAGCAGCCAAGATCGGCAGGCGGAGAGCTACACCTTC.

CDR3 residues: CASSNRNSISSTYNEQFF. The CDR3 DNA sequence: TGTGCCAGCAGCAATAGAAATTCCATCAGTTCGACCTACAATGAGCAGTTCTTC. The chain recombines TRBV7-6 with TRBJ2-1, with no clear D. Germline V gene data show CDR1 as SGHVS and CDR2 as FNYEAQ. The CDR3 spans 18 residues. Between the trimmed V and J ends, which lost 5 bases and 2 bases, there was a span of 22 bases.

The V gene is TRBV29-1, the J gene TRBJ2-1, with 10 bases that match TRBD1. The CDR3 loop spans 12 amino acids. Germline V gene sequence: CDR1 SQVTM, CDR2 ANQGSEA. This CDR3 is CGGTGEYNEQFF. The CDR3, as DNA: TGCGGCGGGACAGGGGAGTACAATGAGCAGTTCTTC.

CDR3 DNA sequence: TGCGCCAGCAGCTTGTTGGCGGATACCTACGAGCAGTACTTC. It codes for CASSLLADTYEQYF. V gene TRBV5-1 combines with J gene TRBJ2-7, with unresolved D. Trimming cost V 1 base and J 2 bases, with 10 bases left between them. The germline CDR1 and CDR2 sequences are SGHRS and YFSETQ. The CDR3 is made up of 14 amino acids.

In its sample, this clonotype was seen a few times. The CDR3 here is CASSLPGLAAHEQYF. The CDR3 region has the DNA TGTGCCAGCAGCCTCCCGGGACTAGCGGCCCACGAGCAGTACTTC. The V call is TRBV7-9, the J call TRBJ2-7, with TRBD2 matching over 11 bases. The CDR3 spans 15 residues. CDR1 is SEHNR, CDR2 FQNEAQ, per germline (reference sequence). V dropped 5 bases and J dropped 5; count of bases not matched to a gene: 8.

The chain joins TRBV18 to TRBJ1-6; no clear D. The CDR3 is made up of 15 amino acids. Trimming stripped 4 bases from V and 5 bases from J, with 12 bases between. Germline values: CDR1 KGHSH, CDR2 LQKENI. CDR3 nucleotide sequence: TGTGCCAGCTCACGTCAGGAATTTAATAATTCACCCCTCCACTTT. Its translation: CASSRQEFNNSPLHF.